Following are 23 T cell receptor beta chains from one sample sequenced in a study of T cell responses to AZD1222 COVID-19 vaccine. This table comes from immunoSEQ multiplex PCR, and its TCRdb copy is limited to in-frame clones, with some not included. The sample records about 140,000 clones, more than 85% being singletons. This material consisted of peripheral blood, taken after recovery from COVID-19. The receptors were gathered from an adult who had recovered from COVID-19.

This chain joins TRBV4-1 and TRBJ2-7, with unresolved D. The ends were cut back, 6 bases at V and 2 bases at J, with 14 bases in the middle. CDR3 length equals 14 residues. The germline V gene has CDR1 MGHRA and CDR2 YSYEKL. CDR3 region: CASSPVEGPYEQYF. CDR3 coding DNA: TGCGCCAGCAGTCCGGTCGAAGGCCCCTACGAGCAGTACTTC.

V and J are TRBV28 and TRBJ1-4; maybe TRBD1 (5 bases). The V end was cut by 11 bases, the J end by 6 bases, with 16 bases between. Per germline, CDR1 MDHEN and CDR2 SYDVKM. The CDR3 runs 13 residues. The chain's CDR3 is CASHGTEYEKLFF. As DNA, the CDR3 is TGTGCCTCCCACGGGACTGAATATGAAAAACTGTTTTTT.

This chain joins TRBV4-2 and TRBJ1-1; 7 nucleotides match TRBD1. This CDR3 comprises 14 residues. The J segment lost 3 bases and the V segment lost 4 bases, leaving 5 bases of the junction unmatched. Germline CDR1 is LGHNA and CDR2 is YNFKEQ. CDR3 amino acids: CASSPTTGHTEAFF. The CDR3 bases are TGTGCCAGCAGCCCGACGACAGGGCACACTGAAGCTTTCTTT.

The V call is TRBV28, the J call TRBJ2-1, with 9 bases fitting TRBD2. The CDR3 spans 17 residues. Germline-derived CDR1 and CDR2 are MDHEN and SYDVKM. Trimming removed 7 bases from V and 8 bases from J; junction bases left unmatched: 18. CDR3 residues: CASNLPPLAGGPDEQFF. The CDR3 nucleotides read TGTGCCAGCAACCTCCCCCCTTTGGCGGGAGGGCCCGATGAGCAGTTCTTC.

This chain connects TRBV5-6 to TRBJ2-3, with D perhaps TRBD2 (6 bases). Between the trimmed V and J ends, which lost 1 base and 6 bases, there was a span of 15 bases. This CDR3 contains 15 residues. The germline CDR1 and CDR2 sequences are SGHDT and YYEEEE. As DNA, the CDR3 is TGTGCCAGCAGCTTGAGACTAGGCAGTGGGGATACGCAGTATTTT. Protein sequence: CASSLRLGSGDTQYF.

The chain links TRBV5-1 to TRBJ1-4, with 8 bases matching TRBD1. This CDR3 region has 15 residues. Germline CDR1 is SGHRS and CDR2 is YFSETQ. V shed 0 bases and J 7 bases; nucleotides not matched to a gene: 5. DNA of the CDR3: TGCGCCAGCAGCTTGGGGACAGGGAAAGGTGAAAAACTGTTTTTT. It specifies CASSLGTGKGEKLFF.

This clone appeared once. The chain links TRBV5-5 to TRBJ1-2, with 8 nucleotides matching TRBD1. Germline values: CDR1 SGHKS, CDR2 YYEKEE (reference sequence). Losses at the gene ends were 4 bases for V and 3 bases for J; bases not matched to a gene: 14. The CDR3 consists of 17 residues. The CDR3 loop is CASSPVPTGENHYGYTF. CDR3 nucleotide sequence: TGTGCCAGCAGCCCAGTACCGACAGGGGAGAATCACTATGGCTACACCTTC.

The genes are TRBV19 and TRBJ1-2; D ambiguous. The CDR3 runs 14 residues. Germline values: CDR1 LNHDA, CDR2 SQIVND (reference sequence). V lost 1 base and J lost 2, with 8 bases in between. CDR3 region: CASSIASKNYGYTF. The CDR3 bases are TGTGCCAGTAGTATAGCATCCAAGAACTATGGCTACACCTTC.

This sequence joins TRBV27 and TRBJ1-1; D possibly corresponds to TRBD1 (5 bases). V was cut by 5 bases and J by 1 base, with 11 bases left in between. The CDR3 is made up of 14 amino acids. CDR1 MNHEY and CDR2 SMNVEV come from the germline V gene (reference sequence). The DNA for the CDR3 is TGTGCCAGCAGTAATATGGGGGGGAACACTGAAGCTTTCTTT. This translates into CASSNMGGNTEAFF.

This chain joins TRBV6-5 and TRBJ1-4; D is ambiguous. The CDR3 has 13 residues. V lost 10 bases to trimming and J lost 2 bases, with 11 bases between them. Germline loops: CDR1 MNHEY, CDR2 SVGAGI. The CDR3: CATRLLTNEKLFF. DNA of the CDR3: TGTGCCACCAGACTTCTTACTAATGAAAAACTGTTTTTT.

The chain links TRBV10-1 to TRBJ2-3; D uncertain. Trimming left V 3 bases short and J 0 bases short, with 7 bases between. The CDR3 totals 14 residues. CDR1 and CDR2 from the germline V gene are WNHNN and SYGVQD (reference sequence). For the CDR3, the DNA is TGCGCCAGCAGTGATGGGTTTAGCACAGATACGCAGTATTTT. Translated, it gives CASSDGFSTDTQYF.

The V gene is TRBV6-4, the J gene TRBJ2-1; 7 bases are shared with TRBD1. Losses at the gene ends were 2 bases for V and 4 bases for J; bases not matched to a gene: 5. In germline, CDR1 is MRHNA, CDR2 SNTAGT. The CDR3 is 15 amino acids. The CDR3 DNA reads as TGTGCCAGCAGTGACGGGCAGGGGGATTACAATGAGCAGTTCTTC. Amino acids: CASSDGQGDYNEQFF.

The chain combines TRBV28 with TRBJ2-7; 9 positions match TRBD2. J gave up 2 bases and V 7 bases, and 3 bases lay outside the gene matches. CDR3 size: 13 residues. Germline V gene lookup returns CDR1 MDHEN and CDR2 SYDVKM. CDR3 nucleotide sequence: TGTGCCAGCAACGGCGGGAGGGCCTACGAGCAGTACTTC. It is translated as CASNGGRAYEQYF.

The chain couples TRBV6-5 to TRBJ2-1; D tentatively reads TRBD1 or TRBD2 (5 bases each). The CDR3 consists of 13 residues. V lost 2 bases, J lost 6 bases, and 8 bases lay in between. The germline CDR1 and CDR2 sequences are MNHEY and SVGAGI. The DNA for the CDR3 is TGTGCCAGCAGTTACGGGGGATTCAATGAGCAGTTCTTC. This encodes CASSYGGFNEQFF.

This chain connects TRBV12-2 to TRBJ2-1; no DNA check was done on the table's D call, TRBD2. TRBV12-2 is a recognized pseudogene. This CDR3 region has 17 residues. CDR3: CASRPNDPLPTYNEQFF. The CDR3 bases are TGTGCAAGTCGACCTAACGATCCCCTCCCGACCTACAATGAGCAGTTCTTC.

The chain uses TRBV20-1 and TRBJ2-3; no firm D call. CDR3 length equals 11 residues. V gave up 5 bases and J gave up 2 bases, with 5 bases separating them. Germline V CDR1 and CDR2: DFQATT, SNEGSKA (reference sequence). CDR3 loop: CSAQLTDTQYF. The CDR3 nucleotides are TGCAGTGCTCAGCTCACAGATACGCAGTATTTT.

CDR3: CASSDNQPQHF. For the CDR3, the DNA is TGTGCCAGCAGTGATAATCAGCCCCAGCATTTT. The rearrangement links TRBV28 to TRBJ1-5; no definite D call. Germline V lookup: CDR1 MDHEN, CDR2 SYDVKM. This CDR3 spans 11 amino acids. Trimming cost V 5 bases and J 4 bases, with 3 bases left between them.

The V gene is TRBV6-5, the J gene TRBJ2-2; D uncertain. This CDR3 has 12 amino acids. V lost 2 bases and J lost 7, with 5 bases in between. The germline CDR1 and CDR2 sequences are MNHEY and SVGAGI. The CDR3 sequence: CASSYVVGELFF. CDR3 bases: TGTGCCAGCAGTTACGTGGTCGGGGAGCTGTTTTTT.

V gene TRBV19 combines with J gene TRBJ2-7; weak D call: TRBD2 (6 bases). Trimming pared 6 bases from V and 0 bases from J, leaving 9 bases between. There are 13 residues in the CDR3. Germline V lookup: CDR1 LNHDA, CDR2 SQIVND (reference sequence). CDR3 sequence (DNA): TGTGCCAGTAGCCCGGGACTCTCCTACGAGCAGTACTTC. It yields the protein CASSPGLSYEQYF. Using reference TRBV19 and TRBJ2-7 for the parts outside the CDR3, the full variable domain is DGGITQSPKYLFRKEGQNVTLSCEQNLNHDAMYWYRQDPGQGLRLIYYSQIVNDFQKGDIAEGYSVSREKKESFPLTVTSAQKNPTAFYLCASSPGLSYEQYFGPGTRLTVT.

This chain connects TRBV11-2 to TRBJ2-7; 7 nucleotides align to TRBD1. The CDR3 extends over 17 amino acids. The V gene end was trimmed by 2 bases and the J gene end by 3 bases; junction bases not matched to a gene: 13. Germline CDR1 and CDR2: SGHAT and FQNNGV. CDR3 region: CASSLKISAGGSYEQYF. CDR3 in DNA: TGTGCCAGCAGCTTAAAAATCTCGGCAGGGGGAAGCTACGAGCAGTACTTC.

The chain uses TRBV28 and TRBJ2-7, with 9 bases fitting TRBD1. This CDR3 is built from 15 residues. In germline, CDR1 is MDHEN, CDR2 SYDVKM. V was clipped by 5 bases and J by 5 bases; unmatched bases: 10. CDR3: CASSKLTGGVDEQYF. CDR3 sequence (DNA): TGTGCCAGCAGTAAGCTGACAGGGGGTGTGGACGAGCAGTACTTC.

This chain joins TRBV6-5 and TRBJ1-1; TRBD1 is a possible D gene (6 bases). This CDR3 contains 10 residues. V lost 9 bases to trimming and J lost 10 bases, with 12 bases between them. The germline gives CDR1 MNHEY, CDR2 SVGAGI. The CDR3 protein is CASTGRGAFF. In DNA form, the CDR3 reads TGTGCCAGTACAGGGAGAGGAGCTTTCTTT.

This rearrangement joins TRBV19 to TRBJ1-5; D unresolved. The germline V and J ends were trimmed by 1 base and 0 bases, with 7 bases remaining between them. CDR3 size: 15 residues. Germline V gene sequence: CDR1 LNHDA, CDR2 SQIVND (reference sequence). This CDR3 reads CASSIVPDSNQPQHF. Here the CDR3 DNA reads TGTGCCAGTAGTATAGTGCCAGATAGCAATCAGCCCCAGCATTTT.